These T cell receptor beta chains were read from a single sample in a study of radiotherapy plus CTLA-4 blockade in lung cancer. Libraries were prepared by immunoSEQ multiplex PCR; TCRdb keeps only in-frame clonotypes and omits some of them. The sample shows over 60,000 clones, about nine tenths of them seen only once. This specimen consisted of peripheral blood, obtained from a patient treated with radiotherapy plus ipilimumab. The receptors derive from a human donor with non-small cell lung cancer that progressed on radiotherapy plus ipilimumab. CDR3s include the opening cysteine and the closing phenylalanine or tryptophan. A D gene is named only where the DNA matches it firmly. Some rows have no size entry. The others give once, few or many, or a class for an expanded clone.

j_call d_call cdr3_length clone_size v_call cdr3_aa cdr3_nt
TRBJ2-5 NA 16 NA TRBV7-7 CASSPGRLVGAETQYF TGTGCTAGCAGCCCCGGGCGCCTGGTGGGGGCGGAGACCCAGTACTTC
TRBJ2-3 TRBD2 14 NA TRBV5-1 CASSPRGGENTQYF TGCGCCAGCAGCCCACGGGGGGGGGAAAATACGCAGTATTTT
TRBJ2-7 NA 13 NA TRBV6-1 CASAQADGYEQYF TGTGCCAGCGCGCAGGCGGATGGCTACGAGCAGTACTTC
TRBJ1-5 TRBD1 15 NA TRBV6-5 CASRDRGGSGGPQHF TGTGCCAGCAGGGATCGAGGGGGCTCTGGTGGGCCCCAGCATTTT
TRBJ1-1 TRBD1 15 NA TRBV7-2 CASSFRGQGNTEAFF TGTGCCAGCAGCTTCAGGGGACAGGGGAACACTGAAGCTTTCTTT
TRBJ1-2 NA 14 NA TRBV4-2 CASSLLTGAGGYTF TGTGCCAGCAGCCTCCTCACGGGGGCGGGCGGCTACACCTTC
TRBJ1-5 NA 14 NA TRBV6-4 CATSGFFLDQPQHF TGTGCCACCTCAGGGTTTTTTCTCGATCAGCCCCAGCATTTT
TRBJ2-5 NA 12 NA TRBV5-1 CASSLLEETQYF TGCGCCAGCAGCTTGCTGGAAGAGACCCAGTACTTC
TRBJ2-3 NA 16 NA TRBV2 CASSEELAPSTDTQYF TGTGCCAGCAGTGAGGAGCTAGCGCCAAGCACAGATACGCAGTATTTT
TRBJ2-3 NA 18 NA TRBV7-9 CASSPRASVRLAGDTQYF TGTGCCAGCAGCCCGAGAGCCTCAGTCCGGCTAGCTGGGGATACGCAGTATTTT
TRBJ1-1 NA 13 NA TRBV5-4 CASSLGGLTEAFF TGTGCCAGCAGCTTGGGGGGGTTAACTGAAGCTTTCTTT
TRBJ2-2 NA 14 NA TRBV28 CASSLFGGTGELFF TGTGCCAGCAGTTTATTCGGGGGCACCGGGGAGCTGTTTTTT
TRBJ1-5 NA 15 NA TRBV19 CASSISQYSNQPQHF TGTGCCAGTAGTATTAGTCAGTATAGCAATCAGCCCCAGCATTTT
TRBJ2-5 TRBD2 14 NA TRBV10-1 CASSRGGPEETQYF TGCGCCAGCAGTAGGGGAGGGCCTGAGGAGACCCAGTACTTC
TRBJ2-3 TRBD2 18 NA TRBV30 CASSRGLAGLGSTDTQYF TGTGCCTCCTCTCGAGGACTAGCGGGATTGGGTAGCACAGATACGCAGTATTTT
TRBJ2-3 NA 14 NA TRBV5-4 CASSLDSGTDTQYF TGTGCCAGCAGCTTGGATTCCGGGACAGATACGCAGTATTTT
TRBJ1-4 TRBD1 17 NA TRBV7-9 CASSLVEGQGYNEKLFF TGTGCCAGCAGCTTAGTAGAGGGACAGGGATATAATGAAAAACTGTTTTTT
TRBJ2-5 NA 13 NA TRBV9 CASSPRDRETQYF TGTGCCAGCAGCCCAAGAGACAGGGAGACCCAGTACTTC
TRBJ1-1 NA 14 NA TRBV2 CASSEKEYYTEAFF TGTGCCAGCAGTGAAAAGGAATATTACACTGAAGCTTTCTTT
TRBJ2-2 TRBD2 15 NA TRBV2 CASRRLAAVTGELFF TGTGCCAGCAGGAGACTAGCGGCAGTTACCGGGGAGCTGTTTTTT
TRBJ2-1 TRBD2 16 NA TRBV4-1 CASSPSGRASYNEQFF TGCGCCAGCAGCCCCAGCGGGAGGGCGTCCTACAATGAGCAGTTCTTC
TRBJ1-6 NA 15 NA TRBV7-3 CASSVTGTKDSPLHF TGTGCCAGTAGCGTAACCGGGACAAAGGATTCACCCCTCCACTTT
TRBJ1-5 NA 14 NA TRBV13 CASSPGQSNQPQHF TGTGCCAGCAGCCCCGGACAGAGCAATCAGCCCCAGCATTTT
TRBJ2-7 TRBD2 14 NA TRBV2 CASRKTSGTYEQYF TGTGCCAGCAGGAAGACTAGCGGGACTTACGAGCAGTACTTC
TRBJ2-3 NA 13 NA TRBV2 CASSVGSTDTQYF TGTGCCAGCAGTGTGGGGAGCACAGATACGCAGTATTTT
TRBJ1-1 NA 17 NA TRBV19 CASSIAFGGRRNTEAFF TGTGCCAGTAGTATCGCCTTTGGGGGGCGCAGGAACACTGAAGCTTTCTTT
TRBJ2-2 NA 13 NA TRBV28 CASSLSPAGELFF TGTGCCAGCAGTTTAAGTCCCGCCGGGGAGCTGTTTTTT
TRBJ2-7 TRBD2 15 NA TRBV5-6 CASSAGLAGTYEQYF TGTGCCAGCAGCGCGGGACTAGCGGGCACCTACGAGCAGTACTTC
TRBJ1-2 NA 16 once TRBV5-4 CASTTPGTRSNYGYTF TGTGCCAGCACCACTCCGGGTACTCGGTCTAACTATGGCTACACCTTC
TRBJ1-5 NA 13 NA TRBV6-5 CASSESSGQPQHF TGTGCCAGCAGTGAATCTTCTGGTCAGCCCCAGCATTTT
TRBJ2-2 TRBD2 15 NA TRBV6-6 CASSSSGRATGELFF TGTGCCAGCAGTTCTAGCGGGAGGGCCACCGGGGAGCTGTTTTTT
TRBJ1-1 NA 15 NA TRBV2 CASIGAFGSGAEAFF TGTGCCAGCATTGGTGCTTTTGGGTCGGGGGCTGAAGCTTTCTTT
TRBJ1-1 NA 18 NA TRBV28 CASIPRSVRGSHNTEAFF TGTGCCAGCATCCCCCGATCCGTCAGGGGTTCCCACAACACTGAAGCTTTCTTT
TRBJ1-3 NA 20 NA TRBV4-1 CASSQDWAGDRSFSGNTIYF TGCGCCAGCAGCCAAGATTGGGCCGGCGACAGGTCTTTCTCTGGAAACACCATATATTTT
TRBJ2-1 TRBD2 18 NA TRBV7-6 CASSLGLAGGVSYNEQFF TGTGCCAGCAGCTTGGGACTAGCGGGAGGGGTATCCTACAATGAGCAGTTCTTC
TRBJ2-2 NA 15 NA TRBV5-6 CASSSSGKNTGELFF TGTGCCAGCAGCTCATCCGGGAAGAACACCGGGGAGCTGTTTTTT
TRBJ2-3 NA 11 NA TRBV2 CANSGPDTQYF TGTGCCAACAGTGGCCCAGATACGCAGTATTTT
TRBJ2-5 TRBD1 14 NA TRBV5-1 CASSRGQGVETQYF TGCGCCAGCAGCAGGGGACAGGGGGTAGAGACCCAGTACTTC
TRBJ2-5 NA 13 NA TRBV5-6 CASSLRGFETQYF TGTGCCAGCAGCTTACGGGGGTTCGAGACCCAGTACTTC
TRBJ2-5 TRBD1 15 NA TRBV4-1 CASSQEGQGEWTQYF TGCGCCAGCAGCCAAGAGGGCCAGGGGGAATGGACCCAGTACTTC
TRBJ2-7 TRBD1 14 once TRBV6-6 CATKSGTGMIEQYF TGTGCCACCAAATCCGGGACAGGGATGATCGAGCAGTACTTC
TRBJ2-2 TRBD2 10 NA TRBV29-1 CSGGDGELFF TGCAGTGGGGGGGACGGGGAGCTGTTTTTT
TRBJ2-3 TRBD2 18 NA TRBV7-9 CASSFSRALAGFTDTQYF TGTGCCAGCAGCTTTTCGAGAGCGCTAGCGGGCTTTACAGATACGCAGTATTTT
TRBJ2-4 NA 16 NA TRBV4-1 CASSQPGGYGKNIQYF TGCGCCAGCAGCCAACCAGGGGGGTACGGCAAAAACATTCAGTACTTC
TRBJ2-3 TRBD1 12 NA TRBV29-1 CSTGQGTDTQYF TGCAGCACGGGACAGGGAACAGATACGCAGTATTTT
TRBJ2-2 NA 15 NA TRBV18 CASSPYVFSTGELFF TGTGCCAGCTCACCATATGTCTTCTCCACCGGGGAGCTGTTTTTT
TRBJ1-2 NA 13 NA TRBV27 CASSLTRNYGYTF TGTGCCAGCAGTTTAACCCGAAACTATGGCTACACCTTC
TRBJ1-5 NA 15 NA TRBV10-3 CAISELGGTESAQHF TGTGCCATCAGTGAGTTGGGCGGTACAGAATCAGCCCAGCATTTT
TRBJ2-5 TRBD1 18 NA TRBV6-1 CASSEAVGRGLLRETQYF TGTGCCAGCAGTGAAGCTGTGGGCAGGGGGCTGTTGCGAGAGACCCAGTACTTC
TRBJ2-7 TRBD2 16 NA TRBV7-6 CASSLTPGLATYEQYF TGTGCCAGCAGCTTAACTCCGGGACTAGCAACCTACGAGCAGTACTTC
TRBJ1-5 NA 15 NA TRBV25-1 CASSEWGGRGQPQHF TGTGCCAGCAGTGAATGGGGGGGACGTGGGCAGCCCCAGCATTTT
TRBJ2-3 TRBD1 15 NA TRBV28 CASSFGQGGTDTQYF TGTGCCAGCAGTTTTGGACAGGGGGGCACAGATACGCAGTATTTT
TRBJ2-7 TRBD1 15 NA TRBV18 CASSLGQGASYEQYF TGTGCCAGCTCACTAGGACAGGGGGCATCCTACGAGCAGTACTTC